Following are 21 T cell receptor beta chains from one sample sequenced in a study of shared clonotypes between healthy human individuals (TCRdb year 2020). The library came from the immunoSEQ multiplex PCR assay. TCRdb provides this immuneACCESS table in a form limited to in-frame rearrangements. Some clones are lacking; in checked studies, under half of them reflect an unresolved V gene, and why the rest are absent is not known. Across this sample there are approximately 2.5 million clones, with around nine tenths seen only once. The top ten clones comprise around 0.14% of the sample. The source material was naive CD4+ T cells sorted from blood. Per the publication, the cell subset or site label means: CD45RA+ positively selected. These receptors originate from a man between 18 and 35 years old in good health.

The gene calls are TRBV2 and TRBJ1-5, with TRBD1 matching 9 bases. J gave up 4 bases and V 4 bases, and 8 bases lay outside the gene matches. The germline CDR1 and CDR2 sequences are SNHLY and FYNNEI. This CDR3 has 16 amino acids. CDR3 sequence: CASSGNRGQVNQPQHF. CDR3 DNA sequence: TGTGCCAGCAGTGGTAACAGGGGGCAAGTTAATCAGCCCCAGCATTTT.

V gene TRBV30 combines with J gene TRBJ2-6, with D possibly called TRBD1 or TRBD2 (6 bases each). The CDR3 runs 12 residues. Trimming took off 3 bases at V and 14 bases at J, with 14 bases between the two ends. Germline CDR1 GTSNPN, CDR2 SVGIG (reference sequence). CDR3 protein: CAWSGGGTFLTF. Written as DNA, the CDR3 is TGTGCCTGGAGCGGGGGCGGGACATTCCTGACTTTC.

The V gene is TRBV2, the J gene TRBJ1-3; D unclear. CDR1 is SNHLY and CDR2 is FYNNEI in the germline V gene. V dropped 7 bases and J dropped 0 bases, with 10 bases sitting between them. The CDR3 extends over 14 amino acids. The DNA of the CDR3 is TGTGCCAGCACCTCGGACTACTCTGGAAACACCATATATTTT. Translating it yields CASTSDYSGNTIYF.

The V gene is TRBV5-1, the J gene TRBJ2-6, with D possibly TRBD2 on 5 matching bases. CDR3 length: 17 amino acids. With 4 bases removed from V and 1 base from J, the gap between germline ends came to 15 bases. CDR1 SGHRS and CDR2 YFSETQ come from the germline V gene. The CDR3 sequence is CASSPDGLISGANVLTF. Here the CDR3 DNA reads TGCGCCAGCAGCCCGGACGGACTGATTTCTGGGGCCAACGTCCTGACTTTC.

In the case of this clone: This sample includes further DNA sequences coding for the same CDR3. This sequence joins TRBV5-4 and TRBJ2-5, with 15 bases aligning to TRBD2. Trimming at V came to 2 bases and at J to 5 bases, leaving 4 bases not matched to a gene. Germline V gene lookup returns CDR1 SGHNT and CDR2 YYREEE (reference sequence). The CDR3 contains 16 residues. For the CDR3, the DNA is TGTGCCAGCAGCTTAGGACTAGCGGGGGGGCAGGAGACCCAGTACTTC. It yields the protein CASSLGLAGGQETQYF.

The rearrangement joins TRBV6-5 to TRBJ1-6; no clear D. V was pared by 8 bases and J by 8 bases, with 16 bases between. The germline gives CDR1 MNHEY, CDR2 SVGAGI. The CDR3 spans 14 residues. CDR3 region: CASAFRESDSPLHF. The CDR3 nucleotides are TGTGCCAGCGCGTTCCGTGAGTCCGATTCACCCCTCCACTTT.

The chain couples TRBV27 to TRBJ1-4; possibly TRBD1 for D (6 bases). V lost 8 bases and J lost 3, with 13 bases in between. There are 14 residues in the CDR3. From germline, CDR1 is MNHEY and CDR2 SMNVEV (reference sequence). Written as DNA, the CDR3 is TGTGCCAGCCGGGGGCTCGTCCCTAATGAAAAACTGTTTTTT. It is translated as CASRGLVPNEKLFF.

This rearrangement joins TRBV6-5 to TRBJ1-1, with a tentative D call TRBD1 (5 bases). Deletions cut 5 bases from V and 1 base from J, with 11 bases between. CDR3 size: 14 residues. Per germline, CDR1 MNHEY and CDR2 SVGAGI. Written as DNA, the CDR3 is TGTGCCAGCAGTACGCCCCAGGGGAACACTGAAGCTTTCTTT. This encodes CASSTPQGNTEAFF.

CDR3 DNA sequence: TGTGCCACAATCCCTGGGACTACCTACGAGCAGTACTTC. It translates to CATIPGTTYEQYF. The chain has TRBV10-3 and TRBJ2-7; 7 bases line up with TRBD2. Trimming cost V 10 bases and J 2 bases; bases outside gene matches: 8. The CDR3 loop spans 13 amino acids. Looked up from germline, CDR1 is ENHRY and CDR2 is SYGVKD.

This chain links TRBV15 with TRBJ1-4; no reliable D call. Germline-derived CDR1 and CDR2 are LNHNV and YYDKDF (reference sequence). This CDR3 is built from 16 residues. The V end was cut by 3 bases, the J end by 6 bases, with 17 bases between. The CDR3 reads CATSRSARGGDEKLFF. In DNA, the CDR3 is TGTGCCACCAGCAGGAGCGCCCGGGGTGGCGATGAAAAACTGTTTTTT.

The genes are TRBV4-2 and TRBJ2-2; possible D gene TRBD2, 6 bases. Trimming left V 0 bases short and J 3 bases short, with 11 bases between. The CDR3 length is 16 residues. Germline CDR1 reads LGHNA; CDR2 reads YNFKEQ. CDR3 residues: CASSQDLGGYTGELFF. DNA for the CDR3: TGTGCCAGCAGCCAAGACTTGGGAGGCTACACCGGGGAGCTGTTTTTT.

The V and J genes are TRBV6-5 and TRBJ1-2, with a possible D match to TRBD1 (5 bases). Germline V CDR1 and CDR2: MNHEY, SVGAGI. V was cut by 5 bases and J by 4 bases, with 8 bases left in between. The CDR3 sequence is 12 residues long. The chain's CDR3 is CASSDSLYGYTF. In DNA form, the CDR3 reads TGTGCCAGCAGTGACAGTCTCTATGGCTACACCTTC.

On this clone itself: The same CDR3 is also encoded by other DNA sequences in this sample. This chain links TRBV9 with TRBJ2-7; D perhaps matches TRBD2 (5 bases). CDR3 length: 13 amino acids. CDR1 is SGDLS, CDR2 YYNGEE, per germline. V was pared by 0 bases and J by 3 bases, with 7 bases between. The CDR3 region is CASSVAGSYEQYF. Here the CDR3 DNA reads TGTGCCAGCAGCGTAGCGGGGAGCTACGAGCAGTACTTC.

The genes are TRBV9 and TRBJ2-3, with D perhaps TRBD2 (6 bases). V was trimmed by 5 bases and J by 6 bases, leaving 16 bases between them. The CDR3 length is 14 residues. Per germline, CDR1 SGDLS and CDR2 YYNGEE. In DNA, the CDR3 is TGTGCCAGCAGTGTACTAGCCACCTCGGATACGCAGTATTTT. Its protein product is CASSVLATSDTQYF.

This clone was observed once. The chain links TRBV5-1 to TRBJ2-5; D is uncertain. The end of the DNA is better explained by TRBJ2-7, so the J call may be wrong. Germline CDR1 and CDR2: SGHRS and YFSETQ. The CDR3 sequence is 14 residues long. CDR3 sequence reads: CASSLDYRVDEQYF. As DNA, the CDR3 is TGCGCCAGCAGCTTGGATTACAGAGTCGACGAGCAGTACTTC.

This CDR3 is CASSESLSRTEAFF. In DNA, the CDR3 is TGCGCCAGCAGTGAGTCGTTAAGTAGAACTGAAGCTTTCTTT. V is TRBV10-2 and J is TRBJ1-1; D call uncertain. CDR3 length: 14 amino acids. V was cut by 0 bases and J by 5 bases, with 10 bases left in between. CDR1 is WSHSY, CDR2 SAAADI, per germline.

This CDR3 is CASSQYSTGNGYTF. CDR3 coding DNA: TGTGCCAGCAGCCAATATTCGACAGGGAACGGCTACACCTTC. The chain employs TRBV6-5 and TRBJ1-2; 7 positions agree with TRBD1. Germline-derived CDR1 and CDR2 are MNHEY and SVGAGI. There are 14 residues in the CDR3. Germline trimming cut 6 bases from V and 8 bases from J; bases unmatched to any gene: 12.

This clone was seen a single time. The genes are TRBV18 and TRBJ1-1; possibly TRBD1 for D (5 bases). Trimming took off 2 bases at V and 4 bases at J, with 11 bases between the two ends. This CDR3 is 14 amino acids long. Looked up from germline, CDR1 is KGHSH and CDR2 is LQKENI. The DNA of the CDR3 is TGTGCCAGCTCACCAATGGGGGGGGGCACTGAAGCTTTCTTT. It is translated as CASSPMGGGTEAFF.

Concerning this clone: The sample has other DNA sequences that encode this CDR3 too. This chain joins TRBV5-1 and TRBJ1-4; D perhaps matches TRBD1 (5 bases). The CDR3 has 15 residues. V lost 1 base and J lost 0, with 7 bases in between. In germline, CDR1 is SGHRS, CDR2 YFSETQ. In nucleotides, the CDR3 is TGCGCCAGCAGCTTGCAGGGTGCAACTAATGAAAAACTGTTTTTT. Translating it yields CASSLQGATNEKLFF.

The chain carries TRBV7-6 and TRBJ2-3; D is perhaps TRBD1 (5 bases). Trimming cost V 5 bases and J 4 bases, with 13 bases left between them. This CDR3 is 14 amino acids long. In germline, CDR1 is SGHVS, CDR2 FNYEAQ. CDR3 loop: CASSLGRTADTQYF. The CDR3 nucleotides read TGTGCCAGCAGCCTGGGGCGTACGGCAGATACGCAGTATTTT.

This chain uses TRBV5-4 with TRBJ1-2; TRBD1 agrees at 7 bases. The CDR3 is made up of 14 amino acids. Per germline, CDR1 SGHNT and CDR2 YYREEE (reference sequence). With V trimmed by 4 bases and J by 4 bases, 7 bases remained unmatched. DNA of the CDR3: TGTGCCAGCAGCCAAGGACAGGAGGGCTATGGCTACACCTTC. Protein sequence: CASSQGQEGYGYTF. Variable domain in full (rest from reference TRBV5-4 and TRBJ1-2): ETGVTQSPTHLIKTRGQQVTLRCSSQSGHNTVSWYQQALGQGPQFIFQYYREEENGRGNFPPRFSGLQFPNYSSELNVNALELDDSALYLCASSQGQEGYGYTFGSGTRLTVV.